The sequence of this T cell receptor (beta chain) was determined in a study of shared clonotypes between healthy human individuals. Trimming at V came to 3 bases and at J to 4 bases, leaving 6 bases not matched to a gene. Germline V CDR1 and CDR2: SNHLY, FYNNEI. The CDR3 is made up of 14 amino acids. Note on this clone: Its antigen is unknown.

PCR replicates performed on unsorted PBMC used 300 ng DNA, 28,000 or so T cell genomes. The method was immunoSEQ multiplex PCR; TCRdb's version includes in-frame clones alone and lacks a portion of them. This sample has hundreds of thousands of clones, with 75% to 85% found just once. General observations from the study: Among donors, the sharing of clonotypes was expected to be influenced by sequencing depth.

The rearrangement uses TRBV2 and TRBJ2-7; 7 positions match TRBD2. The TCR was taken from a woman in her 40s in good health. Some clones in this sample may be carry-over from other donors' samples. The sequenced sample was PBMCs. The CDR3 sequence: CASSDSGEGYEQYF. The CDR3 bases are TGTGCCAGCAGTGACAGCGGGGAAGGGTACGAGCAGTACTTC. The full variable domain, in which reference TRBV2 and TRBJ2-7 provide the parts outside the CDR3, is EPEVTQTPSHQVTQMGQEVILRCVPISNHLYFYWYRQILGQKVEFLVSFYNNEISEKSEIFDDQFSVERPDGSNFTLKIRSTKLEDSAMYFCASSDSGEGYEQYFGPGTRLTVT.